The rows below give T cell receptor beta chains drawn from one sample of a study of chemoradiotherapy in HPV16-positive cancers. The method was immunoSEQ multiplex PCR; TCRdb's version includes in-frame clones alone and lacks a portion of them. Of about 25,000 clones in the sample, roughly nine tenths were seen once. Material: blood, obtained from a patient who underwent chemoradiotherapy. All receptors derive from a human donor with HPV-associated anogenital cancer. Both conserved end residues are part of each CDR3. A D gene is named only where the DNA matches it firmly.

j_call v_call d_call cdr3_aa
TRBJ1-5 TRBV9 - CASSAGNGQPQHF
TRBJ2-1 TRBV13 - CASSAPRKGTGEQFF
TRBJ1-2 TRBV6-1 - CASSKSPDSPYGYTF
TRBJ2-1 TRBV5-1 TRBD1 CASSDRGRLDEQFF
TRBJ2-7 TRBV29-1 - CSVANRTREQYF
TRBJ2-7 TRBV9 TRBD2 CASSRGLAGGGQSSSYEQYF
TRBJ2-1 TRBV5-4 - CASSLVVVSSYNEQFF
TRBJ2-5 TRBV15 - CATSRAGTPQETQYF
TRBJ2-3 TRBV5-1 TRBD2 CASSLLLAGADTQYF
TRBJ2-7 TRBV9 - CASSPVVGASYEQYF
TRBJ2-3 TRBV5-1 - CASSLAGPRADTQYF
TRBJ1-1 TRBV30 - CAWSREQHEAFF
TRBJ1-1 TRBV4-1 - CASSQVLGDTEAFF
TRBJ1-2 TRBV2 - CASSERGVRGYTF
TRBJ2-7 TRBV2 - CASSDRYEQYF
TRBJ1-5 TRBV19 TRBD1 CASSTVQGNQPQHF
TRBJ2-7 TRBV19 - CASSPAAENYEQYF
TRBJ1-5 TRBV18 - CASSPGPNQPNQPQHF
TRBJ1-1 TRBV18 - CASSPPNTNTEAFF
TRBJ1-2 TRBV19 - CASSIYTAIYGYTF
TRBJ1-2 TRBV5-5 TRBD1 CASSFGTGGQSYTF
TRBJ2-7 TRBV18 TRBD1 CASSQQGARLGEQYF
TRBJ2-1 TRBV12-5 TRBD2 CASGLVSTSGAPNEQFF
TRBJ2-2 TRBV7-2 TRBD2 CASSLDLAGVLNTGELFF
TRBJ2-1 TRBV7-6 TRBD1 CASSFTGVNEQFF
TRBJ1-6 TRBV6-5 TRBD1 CASSYDRGNSPLHF
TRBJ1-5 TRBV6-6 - CASSYSTQDQPQHF
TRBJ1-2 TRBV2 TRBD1 CASRRGTANYGYTF
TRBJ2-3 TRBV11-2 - CASSLDPGQSTDTQYF
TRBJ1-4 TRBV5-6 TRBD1 CASSSYRGPATNEKLFF
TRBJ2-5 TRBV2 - CASKKETQYF
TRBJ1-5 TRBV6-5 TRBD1 CASRPTGYSNQPQHF
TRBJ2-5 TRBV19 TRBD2 CASSPGGGAPYF
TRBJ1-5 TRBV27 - CASSFGYNQPQHF
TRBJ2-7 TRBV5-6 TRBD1 CASSSWTGVYEQYF
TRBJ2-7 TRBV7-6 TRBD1 CASSGQGVGEQYF
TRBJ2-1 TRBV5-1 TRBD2 CASRKPLELAGGLGYEQFF
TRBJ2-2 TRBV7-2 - CASRNRAFTGELFF
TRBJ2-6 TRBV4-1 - CASSLSPGPNGANVLTF
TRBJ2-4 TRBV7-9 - CASSLGDNKNIQYF
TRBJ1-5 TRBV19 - CASSPSPDRFNQPQHF
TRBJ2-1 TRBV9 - CASSQQGAEVNEQFF
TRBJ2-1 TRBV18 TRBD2 CASRTSGVVNEQFF
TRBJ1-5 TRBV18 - CASSPFEVGGNQPQHF
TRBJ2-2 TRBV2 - CASRWGENTGELFF
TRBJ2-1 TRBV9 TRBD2 CASSQIAGGRYNEQFF
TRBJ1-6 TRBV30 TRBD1 CAWRWTGSNSPLHF
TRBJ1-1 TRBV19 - CASRLGGGAPAFF
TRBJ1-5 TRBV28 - CASSVNQPQHF
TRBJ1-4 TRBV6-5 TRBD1 CASSRTGLGEKLFF
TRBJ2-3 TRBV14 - CASSRGTPGDTQYF
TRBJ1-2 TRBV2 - CATTPGGIQANYGYTF
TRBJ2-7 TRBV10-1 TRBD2 CASSGSGSGYQQYF
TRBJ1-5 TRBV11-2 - CASSFRDDQPQHF
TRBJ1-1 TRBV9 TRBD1 CASSVVGQGYTEAFF
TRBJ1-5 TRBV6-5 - CASSRHRNQPQHF
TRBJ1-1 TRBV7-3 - CASSSTRDTEAFF
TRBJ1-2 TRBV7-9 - CASSLAFYGYTF
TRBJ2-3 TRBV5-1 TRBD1 CASSYDRGLADTQYF
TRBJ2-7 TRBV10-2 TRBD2 CASSESLAGGYEQYF